This TCR beta chain was sequenced in a study of blood T cells in healthy people across ages. Study-wide findings and caveats: Per million T cells, TCR beta diversity dropped roughly linearly as age increased.

The CDR3 covers 10 residues. V dropped 0 bases and J dropped 11 bases, with 4 bases sitting between them. In germline, CDR1 is MNHEY, CDR2 SVGAGI. The second PCR ran roughly 7 to 12 cycles with a sample-barcoded 5' primer and J-beta primers. TCRdb independently ran MiXCR on the 5' RACE reads; one entry per CDR3 protein. The table includes fewer than 2,000,000 distinct CDR3 sequences, about 39% detected once. This clonotype was seen only a few times. Its antigen is as yet unknown. Collection of roughly 10 milliliters of peripheral blood was performed for each donor. The V gene is TRBV6-5, the J gene TRBJ1-1, with D unresolved. The specimen sequenced was blood. The origin of this receptor is a human donor in good health. The CDR3 reads CASSYSTAFF. The CDR3 DNA follows: TGTGCCAGCAGTTACTCGACGGCTTTCTTT.